Shown below are 15 T cell receptor beta chains from a single sample sequenced in a study of T-cell reconstitution after alpha-beta-depleted transplantation in children. A TCRbeta library incorporating unique molecular identifiers was prepared. TCRdb used MiXCR to reprocess the PCR reads, holding one entry per CDR3 protein. The profile shows 450,000 to 500,000 distinct CDR3 sequences, around 12% of them singletons. Sample: PBMCs from the stem cell graft donor, taken from the stem cell graft. These receptors originate from a human donor who donated a stem cell graft to a child with combined immunodeficiency.

V and J are TRBV24-1 and TRBJ1-5, with TRBD1 matching over 9 bases. Germline V gives CDR1 KGHDR, CDR2 SFDVKD. CDR3 length: 14 residues. The V gene end was trimmed by 9 bases and the J gene end by 5 bases; junction bases not matched to a gene: 7. CDR3 amino acids: CATGGQGSHQPQHF. DNA of the CDR3: TGTGCCACCGGGGGACAGGGATCCCATCAGCCCCAGCATTTT.

The CDR3 loop reads CASSLVPGLAGPGEAGELFF. The DNA of the CDR3 is TGTGCCAGCAGCTTAGTACCTGGACTAGCGGGACCCGGAGAAGCCGGGGAGCTGTTTTTT. The V call is TRBV11-1, the J call TRBJ2-2; 12 nucleotides match TRBD2. The V and J ends lost 1 base and 6 bases, in that order; junction bases with no gene match: 15. Germline V lookup: CDR1 SGHAT, CDR2 FQDESV (reference sequence). The CDR3 has 20 amino acids.

The table lists this clonotype with a few counts. V usage is TRBV7-8 and J usage is TRBJ2-7, with 8 nucleotides matching TRBD2. The CDR3 totals 14 residues. J was trimmed by 6 bases and V by 2 bases; bases with no gene match: 6. The germline CDR1 and CDR2 sequences are SGHVS and FQNEAQ. The CDR3, as DNA: TGTGCCAGCAGCTTAATAGCGGGGTTAGGCGAGCAGTACTTC. Amino acid sequence: CASSLIAGLGEQYF.

This clonotype appeared many times. The chain joins TRBV20-1 to TRBJ2-6; 7 nucleotides agree with TRBD2. This CDR3 has 15 residues. V trimming: 6 bases; J trimming: 5 bases; junction bases outside the gene matches: 10. CDR1 DFQATT and CDR2 SNEGSKA come from the germline V gene (reference sequence). In DNA, the CDR3 is TGCAGTGCCCAGCCGCTTGGGACTAGGGCCAACGTCCTGACTTTC. It yields the protein CSAQPLGTRANVLTF.

This clonotype was counted only a few times. The chain recombines TRBV7-2 with TRBJ1-1; weak D call: TRBD1 (6 bases). CDR1 is SGHTA, CDR2 FQGNSA, per germline. V dropped 2 bases and J dropped 3 bases, with 19 bases sitting between them. CDR3 length: 17 residues. The CDR3 is CASSLWISRGQDTEAFF. The CDR3 DNA sequence: TGTGCCAGCAGCTTATGGATATCTCGGGGGCAGGACACTGAAGCTTTCTTT.

Comment on this clonotype: This may arise from a read error, as a much more abundant clone is one base away. V gene TRBV6-2 or TRBV6-3 combines with J gene TRBJ2-7, with D perhaps matching TRBD1 (5 bases). V lost 4 bases and J lost 3, with 13 bases in between. The CDR3 spans 14 residues. CDR1 and CDR2 (germline): MNHEY, SVGEGT. CDR3: CASSCEDTYYEQYF. CDR3 sequence (DNA): TGTGCCAGCAGTTGCGAGGACACCTACTACGAGCAGTACTTC.

This clonotype was recorded many times. The chain uses TRBV25-1 and TRBJ2-7, with 7 bases matching TRBD2. The CDR3 spans 18 residues. Germline V gene lookup returns CDR1 MGHDK and CDR2 SYGVNS. V dropped 0 bases and J dropped 5; count of bases not matched to a gene: 16. The CDR3 sequence is CASSEYQMAGESPNEQYF. The CDR3 DNA is TGTGCCAGCAGTGAATATCAAATGGCGGGAGAAAGTCCCAACGAGCAGTACTTC.

This chain uses TRBV29-1 with TRBJ2-7; perhaps TRBD1 as D (6 bases). Per the germline V gene, CDR1 is SQVTM and CDR2 is ANQGSEA. The length of the CDR3 is 14 residues. V shed 1 base and J shed 5 bases, with 15 bases lying between them. DNA for the CDR3: TGCAGCGTTGAAGTGGCAGGACAGATCCACGAGCAGTACTTC. It specifies CSVEVAGQIHEQYF.

A few counts support this clonotype. This sequence joins TRBV6-2 or TRBV6-3 and TRBJ1-2; 10 bases fit TRBD1. Germline-derived CDR1 and CDR2 are MNHEY and SVGEGT. The CDR3 consists of 15 residues. The J segment lost 8 bases and the V segment lost 4 bases, leaving 10 bases of the junction unmatched. The CDR3 here is CASSSGRDRGDGYTF. The CDR3 region has the DNA TGTGCCAGCAGTTCCGGCAGGGACAGGGGAGACGGCTACACCTTC.

The V call is TRBV2, the J call TRBJ2-7, with 8 bases lining up with TRBD1. The junction had 8 bases not matched to a gene; V was cut back by 5 bases and J by 5 bases. The CDR3 extends over 14 amino acids. Germline lookup yields CDR1 SNHLY and CDR2 FYNNEI. CDR3 DNA sequence: TGTGCCAGCAGTCGGACAGGGACGGTGGACGAGCAGTACTTC. Translation: CASSRTGTVDEQYF.

V gene TRBV30 combines with J gene TRBJ1-2; no clear D gene. Trimming took off 4 bases at V and 1 base at J, with 13 bases between the two ends. There are 14 residues in the CDR3. Germline V CDR1 and CDR2: GTSNPN, SVGIG (reference sequence). The CDR3 region is CAWKKADINYGYTF. CDR3 DNA: TGTGCCTGGAAAAAAGCAGACATTAACTATGGCTACACCTTC.

The chain has TRBV18 and TRBJ2-1; perhaps TRBD2 as D (7 bases). The CDR3 runs to 17 residues. From germline, CDR1 is KGHSH and CDR2 LQKENI. Trimming took 0 bases from V and 6 from J, leaving 18 bases between them. CDR3 sequence (DNA): TGTGCCAGCTCACCACCGATCTTGAGGGGGAGGGGCAATGAGCAGTTCTTC. Protein: CASSPPILRGRGNEQFF.

This clonotype has just a few counts. This chain connects TRBV4-1 to TRBJ2-3, with unresolved D. V lost 1 base to trimming and J lost 3 bases, with 8 bases between them. The CDR3 extends over 14 amino acids. Germline assignment: CDR1 MGHRA and CDR2 YSYEKL. The CDR3 spells CASSQVVVTDTQYF. As DNA, the CDR3 is TGCGCCAGCAGCCAAGTAGTAGTTACAGATACGCAGTATTTT.

The rearrangement links TRBV5-1 to TRBJ2-3; no definite D call. Looked up from germline, CDR1 is SGHRS and CDR2 is YFSETQ. V was cut by 3 bases and J by 3 bases, with 8 bases left in between. CDR3 length equals 13 residues. The CDR3 sequence is CASSSYTTDTQYF. The CDR3 DNA reads as TGCGCCAGCAGCTCCTACACAACAGATACGCAGTATTTT.

Here the CDR3 reads CSASMETQYF. Written as DNA, the CDR3 is TGCAGTGCTAGTATGGAGACCCAGTACTTC. This sequence joins TRBV20-1 and TRBJ2-5; no firm D call. V was trimmed by 3 bases and J by 5 bases, leaving 4 bases between them. Per the germline V gene, CDR1 is DFQATT and CDR2 is SNEGSKA (reference sequence). The CDR3 contains 10 residues.